This entry is about one T cell receptor beta chain. The data originate from a study of shared clonotypes between healthy human individuals. CD45RO-negative CD8 cells positively selected for CCR7 made up the naive population, which excluded terminally differentiated effector memory CD45RA+ cells. The CDR3 runs 13 residues. Trimming cost V 7 bases and J 4 bases, with 13 bases left between them. The germline CDR1 and CDR2 sequences are LNHDA and SQIVND (reference sequence). Clones were sequenced by immunoSEQ multiplex PCR, and TCRdb holds only the in-frame ones, with some missing. This sample has roughly 2.1 million clones, with 85% to 95% found just once.

This TCR came from a man in his late teens or twenties in good health. Some clones in this sample may be carry-over from other donors' samples. The specimen was naive CD8+ T cells from PBMCs. The J gene is TRBJ1-1, the V gene TRBV19, with TRBD1 as a possible D gene (6 bases). CDR3 in DNA: TGTGCCAGTATCGATCTAGGGGGCACTGAAGCTTTCTTT. Protein: CASIDLGGTEAFF.